The 32 T cell receptor beta chains given below trace back to one sample, sequenced in a study of CD8 T cells in ankylosing spondylitis. A single record per CDR3 protein comes from TCRdb applying MiXCR to the 5' RACE reads. The table has approximately 250,000 distinct CDR3 sequences, 10% seen once. The sample consisted of blood, either unsorted or a sorted T cell fraction (not recorded which). Source of these receptors: a male donor with ankylosing spondylitis or in good health (not recorded which).

This clonotype has only a few counts. V gene TRBV19 combines with J gene TRBJ2-2; 7 bases fit TRBD2. The V gene end was trimmed by 5 bases and the J gene end by 3 bases; junction bases not matched to a gene: 12. The CDR3 is 17 residues long. The germline CDR1 and CDR2 sequences are LNHDA and SQIVND (reference sequence). CDR3 bases: TGTGCCAGTAGTGAAGAACTAGCGCGGAGACACACCGGGGAGCTGTTTTTT. Its protein is CASSEELARRHTGELFF.

This clonotype was seen only a few times. The gene calls are TRBV7-2 and TRBJ1-5; the match to TRBD1 covers 10 bases. This CDR3 is built from 16 residues. Germline V lookup: CDR1 SGHTA, CDR2 FQGNSA. Losses at the gene ends were 1 base for V and 7 bases for J; bases not matched to a gene: 7. For the CDR3, the DNA is TGTGCCAGCAGCTTAGAGGTCGGGACAGGGGACCAGCCCCAGCATTTT. Translation: CASSLEVGTGDQPQHF.

This clonotype was counted many times. The chain combines TRBV5-1 with TRBJ2-7; 9 bases agree with TRBD2. The CDR3 length is 14 residues. With V trimmed by 5 bases and J by 2 bases, 5 bases remained unmatched. Germline V gene lookup returns CDR1 SGHRS and CDR2 YFSETQ. This CDR3 is CASRLTSGTYEQYF. The CDR3 coding sequence is TGCGCCAGCAGGTTGACTAGCGGTACCTACGAGCAGTACTTC.

The sample holds many counts of this clonotype. The chain recombines TRBV20-1 with TRBJ2-3, with D possibly TRBD2 on 6 matching bases. The V gene's germline CDR1 is DFQATT and CDR2 SNEGSKA (reference sequence). Trimming removed 1 base from V and 3 bases from J, with 14 bases in between. This CDR3 has 15 residues. The CDR3 protein is CSARAHGGGTDTQYF. For the CDR3, the DNA is TGCAGTGCTAGAGCGCACGGGGGTGGGACAGATACGCAGTATTTT.

This clonotype was observed many times. This chain uses TRBV7-2 with TRBJ2-7, with a weak D call TRBD2 (6 bases). V lost 3 bases, J lost 2 bases, and 11 bases lay in between. Germline V lookup: CDR1 SGHTA, CDR2 FQGNSA. This CDR3 has 14 residues. DNA of the CDR3: TGTGCCAGCAGCTTGGGGACTCCCCCCTACGAGCAGTACTTC. Protein sequence: CASSLGTPPYEQYF.

This clonotype was seen ten or more times. The CDR3 DNA follows: TGTGCCAGCAGGAGAGATGGGACAGGGGCGGTCGGGGAGCTGTTTTTT. It codes for CASRRDGTGAVGELFF. The rearrangement uses TRBV6-1 and TRBJ2-2; 10 nucleotides agree with TRBD1. V lost 6 bases, J lost 7 bases, and 11 bases stayed unmatched. This CDR3 has 16 amino acids. Germline V gene data show CDR1 as MNHNS and CDR2 as SASEGT.

There are many counts of this clonotype. This chain links TRBV11-3 with TRBJ1-1; 7 bases align to TRBD1. The CDR3 covers 14 residues. Germline CDR1 is SGHNT and CDR2 is YENEEA. The junction had 7 bases not matched to a gene; V was cut back by 4 bases and J by 5 bases. The CDR3 spells CASSYAPGGTEAFF. The CDR3 DNA is TGTGCCAGCAGCTACGCCCCAGGGGGTACTGAAGCTTTCTTT.

V and J are TRBV5-1 and TRBJ1-3; D gene unclear. Germline CDR1 and CDR2: SGHRS and YFSETQ. Trimming cost V 0 bases and J 4 bases, with 11 bases left between them. The CDR3 contains 15 residues. The CDR3 loop reads CASSLDSSMGNTIYF. The CDR3 region has the DNA TGCGCCAGCAGCTTGGATTCCAGCATGGGAAACACCATATATTTT.

There are a few counts of this clonotype. The V gene is TRBV2, the J gene TRBJ2-1; 7 nucleotides agree with TRBD2. Germline CDR1 is SNHLY and CDR2 is FYNNEI. This CDR3 region has 14 residues. V trimming: 6 bases; J trimming: 5 bases; junction bases outside the gene matches: 7. The CDR3 DNA sequence: TGTGCCAGCAGGTGGGAGGGGCCCCACAATGAGCAGTTCTTC. Its protein product is CASRWEGPHNEQFF.

This clonotype was seen ten or more times. The rearrangement joins TRBV2 to TRBJ2-5, with D unclear. The CDR3 contains 14 residues. The germline V gene has CDR1 SNHLY and CDR2 FYNNEI. Trimming shortened V by 7 bases and J by 2 bases, and 14 bases separated the two germline ends. The CDR3 spells CASTSLGGQETQYF. As DNA, the CDR3 is TGTGCCAGCACCTCTCTGGGCGGACAAGAGACCCAGTACTTC.

V usage is TRBV7-2 and J usage is TRBJ2-3; TRBD2 agrees at 7 bases. CDR1 is SGHTA and CDR2 is FQGNSA in the germline V gene. CDR3 length: 15 amino acids. V shed 5 bases, J shed 2 bases, and the junction held 7 bases outside the gene matches. The CDR3: CASSPGGYYTDTQYF. The CDR3 DNA is TGTGCCAGCAGCCCCGGGGGGTACTACACAGATACGCAGTATTTT.

This clonotype has a count of ten or more. The CDR3 region has the DNA TGCGCCAGCAGCTTGGTACCGGGAGCCCCCTATAATTCACCCCTCCACTTT. This encodes CASSLVPGAPYNSPLHF. The chain uses TRBV5-1 and TRBJ1-6, with D uncertain. CDR3 length: 17 amino acids. Trimming cost V 0 bases and J 2 bases, with 12 bases left between them. From germline, CDR1 is SGHRS and CDR2 YFSETQ.

This clonotype was seen repeatedly, ten times or more. This rearrangement joins TRBV20-1 to TRBJ1-5; 7 nucleotides line up with TRBD1. This CDR3 comprises 14 residues. Germline CDR1 reads DFQATT; CDR2 reads SNEGSKA (reference sequence). The V and J ends lost 5 bases and 3 bases, in that order; junction bases with no gene match: 7. The DNA of the CDR3 is TGCAGTGCTTATACCACAGGGGACAATCAGCCCCAGCATTTT. The encoded protein is CSAYTTGDNQPQHF.

This clonotype was detected ten times or more. Sequence at one end of the junction differs from germline and may be a read error. V and J are TRBV5-1 and TRBJ2-1; possible D gene TRBD2, 6 bases. The CDR3 is 15 amino acids. The V gene's germline CDR1 is SGHRS and CDR2 YFSETQ. The CDR3 DNA follows: TGTGCCAGCAGCTTAGGTGCGGGATCATACAATGAGCAGTTCTTC. Encoded protein: CASSLGAGSYNEQFF.

This clonotype was counted at least ten times. This sequence joins TRBV10-3 and TRBJ2-7; TRBD1 matches at 7 bases. V shed 6 bases and J 0 bases; nucleotides not matched to a gene: 5. Germline V gene lookup returns CDR1 ENHRY and CDR2 SYGVKD. The CDR3 spans 14 residues. CDR3 sequence reads: CAIRGQLSSYEQYF. The CDR3 region has the DNA TGTGCCATCAGGGGACAGTTAAGCTCCTACGAGCAGTACTTC.

The chain links TRBV12-5 to TRBJ1-3; D is ambiguous. V was trimmed by 1 base and J by 7 bases, leaving 14 bases between them. The CDR3 length is 15 residues. CDR1 and CDR2 (germline): LGHNT, FRNRAP. The CDR3 nucleotides read TGTGCTAGTGGTTTGGACAAAGGTGGTGTGAACACCATATATTTT. This gives the protein CASGLDKGGVNTIYF.

This clonotype was observed many times. This rearrangement joins TRBV4-1 to TRBJ1-2; 10 bases align to TRBD1. The CDR3 extends over 16 amino acids. CDR1 MGHRA and CDR2 YSYEKL come from the germline V gene. J lost 2 bases, V lost 0 bases, and 3 bases had no gene match. CDR3 sequence reads: CASSQEGTGANYGYTF. Here the CDR3 DNA reads TGCGCCAGCAGCCAAGAAGGGACAGGGGCGAACTATGGCTACACCTTC.

This clonotype occurred a few times. The chain links TRBV11-1 to TRBJ2-3; no clear D. CDR3 length: 15 amino acids. CDR1 is SGHAT, CDR2 FQDESV, per germline (reference sequence). Trimming removed 1 base at V and 2 bases at J, with 10 bases between. CDR3 region: CASSLGLTLTDTQYF. For the CDR3, the DNA is TGTGCCAGCAGCTTAGGACTTACCCTCACAGATACGCAGTATTTT.

Ten or more counts support this clonotype. V and J are TRBV25-1 and TRBJ2-3; D ambiguous. Germline CDR1 and CDR2: MGHDK and SYGVNS. CDR3 length equals 15 residues. The V end was cut by 0 bases, the J end by 4 bases, with 11 bases between. Written as DNA, the CDR3 is TGTGCCAGCAGTGAATACGGCCGTACTCCAGATACGCAGTATTTT. Protein: CASSEYGRTPDTQYF.

Regarding this clonotype: This may be a read error: a much more frequent sequence differs by one nucleotide. This chain links TRBV20-1 with TRBJ2-2; D not certain. The CDR3 loop spans 14 amino acids. V shed 5 bases and J shed 6 bases, with 16 bases lying between them. From germline, CDR1 is DFQATT and CDR2 SNEGSKA (reference sequence). This chain's CDR3 is CSASTADGPGELFF. CDR3 bases: TGCAGTGCTTCTACCGCCGACGGCCCCGGGGAGCTGTTTTTT.

The genes are TRBV19 and TRBJ2-1; D is possibly TRBD2 (5 bases). CDR3 length: 14 residues. Germline-derived CDR1 and CDR2 are LNHDA and SQIVND (reference sequence). The ends were cut back, 5 bases at V and 5 bases at J, with 13 bases in the middle. CDR3 amino acids: CASSAAPGNNEQFF. The CDR3 DNA sequence: TGTGCCAGTAGTGCCGCACCCGGGAACAATGAGCAGTTCTTC.

This clonotype was counted many times. The rearrangement joins TRBV11-2 to TRBJ1-1, with no clear D. Germline V gives CDR1 SGHAT, CDR2 FQNNGV. Between the trimmed V and J ends, which lost 6 bases and 8 bases, there was a span of 13 bases. The CDR3 is 12 amino acids. CDR3 loop: CASRPLTYEAFF. The DNA for the CDR3 is TGTGCCAGCAGACCCCTGACATACGAAGCTTTCTTT. Full variable domain (remainder filled in from reference TRBV11-2 and TRBJ1-1): EAGVAQSPRYKIIEKRQSVAFWCNPISGHATLYWYQQILGQGPKLLIQFQNNGVVDDSQLPKDRFSAERLKGVDSTLKIQPAKLEDSAVYLCASRPLTYEAFFGQGTRLTVV.

CDR3 DNA: TGTGCCAGCAGAGTCCGGGACCTCTCCTACGAGCAGTACTTC. Protein product: CASRVRDLSYEQYF. The V call is TRBV6-1, the J call TRBJ2-7; D might be TRBD1 or TRBD2, each matching 5 bases. V lost 6 bases and J 0 bases, leaving 12 bases between the germline ends. The germline V gene has CDR1 MNHNS and CDR2 SASEGT. The CDR3 covers 14 residues.

This clonotype was seen only a few times. An end of the junction differs from the germline gene, which may be a read error. CDR3: CATSRLGGRETQYF. The CDR3 DNA sequence: TGTGCCACCAGTAGGCTGGGGGGACGGGAGACCCAGTACTTC. V usage is TRBV12-3 or TRBV12-4 and J usage is TRBJ2-5; tentative D call: TRBD2 (6 bases). The CDR3 runs 14 residues.

The J gene is TRBJ2-2, the V gene TRBV12-3 or TRBV12-4; TRBD2 might be the D (5 bases). CDR3 length: 15 residues. Deletions cut 3 bases from V and 4 bases from J, with 12 bases between. The CDR3 region is CASSLRARATGELFF. DNA for the CDR3: TGTGCCAGCAGTTTGAGGGCGCGGGCCACCGGGGAGCTGTTTTTT.

This clonotype occurred many times. One end of the junction is discordant with germline, which a read error may explain. This chain connects TRBV12-3 or TRBV12-4 to TRBJ2-5, with TRBD1 matching over 10 bases. This CDR3 has 14 residues. This CDR3 reads CASRLDRGRETQYF. CDR3 nucleotides: TGTGCCAGCAGATTAGACAGGGGGCGCGAGACCCAGTACTTC.

The chain couples TRBV20-1 to TRBJ2-3; 9 nucleotides agree with TRBD2. V trimming: 2 bases; J trimming: 2 bases; junction bases outside the gene matches: 14. Germline assignment: CDR1 DFQATT and CDR2 SNEGSKA (reference sequence). There are 18 residues in the CDR3. CDR3 sequence reads: CSARRGIAGAAFTDTQYF. Here the CDR3 DNA reads TGCAGTGCTAGACGGGGAATAGCGGGGGCCGCATTCACAGATACGCAGTATTTT.

This chain connects TRBV20-1 to TRBJ2-2; D is unclear. The CDR3 runs 12 residues. V lost 6 bases to trimming and J lost 5 bases, with 10 bases between them. In germline, CDR1 is DFQATT, CDR2 SNEGSKA (reference sequence). The CDR3 loop reads CSAAAETGELFF. CDR3 bases: TGCAGTGCCGCCGCCGAGACCGGGGAGCTGTTTTTT.

The J gene is TRBJ2-1, the V gene TRBV20-1; D may be TRBD2 (6 bases). Germline CDR1 DFQATT, CDR2 SNEGSKA (reference sequence). The V and J ends lost 0 bases and 4 bases respectively, with 7 bases between them. This CDR3 contains 13 residues. The CDR3 DNA sequence: TGCAGTGCTAGAGATGGAGGGTACAATGAGCAGTTCTTC. It translates to CSARDGGYNEQFF.

This clonotype came up many times. V and J are TRBV3-1 and TRBJ2-1; the match to TRBD2 covers 8 bases. The CDR3 runs 16 residues. The V segment lost 2 bases and the J segment 9 bases; nucleotides outside the gene matches: 12. Germline values: CDR1 LGHDT, CDR2 YNNKEL (reference sequence). This CDR3 is CASSQYRLAGDGEQFF. As DNA, the CDR3 is TGTGCCAGCAGCCAATATCGTCTAGCGGGTGATGGTGAGCAGTTCTTC.

This clonotype has at least ten counts. The V and J genes are TRBV5-1 and TRBJ2-5; 8 nucleotides line up with TRBD1. CDR3 length: 15 amino acids. Trimming cost V 4 bases and J 2 bases; bases outside gene matches: 7. CDR1 SGHRS and CDR2 YFSETQ come from the germline V gene. Here the CDR3 DNA reads TGCGCCAGCAGCGACCAACAGGGGGATCAAGAGACCCAGTACTTC. Its protein product is CASSDQQGDQETQYF.

This clonotype was detected many times. The DNA for the CDR3 is TGTGCCAGCAGCCAAGGGGGCGGGAGAGGGAATGAGCAGTTCTTC. Amino acid sequence: CASSQGGGRGNEQFF. This chain links TRBV4-2 with TRBJ2-1, with 7 bases fitting TRBD2. V lost 1 base and J lost 7; bases outside the gene matches: 7. This CDR3 comprises 15 residues. CDR1 and CDR2 from the germline V gene are LGHNA and YNFKEQ.